These 21 T cell receptor beta chains came from one sample sequenced in a study of tumor-infiltrating lymphocytes in primary liver carcinoma. Germline DNA was also extracted, and blood RNA derived from unsorted whole blood. The investigators made TCR beta cDNA from 400 to 550 ng total RNA, using a constant-region primer. It was through three nested multiplex PCR rounds of slightly modified ARM-PCR that TCR beta libraries arose. Primers for the first two PCR rounds were TRBV1-TRBV30 forward primers and a C-beta reverse primer (roughly 10 cycles per round). TCRdb re-called the multiplex PCR reads through MiXCR, storing one row per CDR3 protein. The table has approximately 320,000 distinct CDR3 sequences, around three fifths seen once. The sample comprised peripheral blood. These receptors all stem from a woman aged 30 to 39 with primary liver carcinoma and hepatitis B virus infection.

For this clonotype: One end of the junction does not line up with germline, which may come from a read error. The genes are TRBV12-3 or TRBV12-4 and TRBJ2-7; D possibly uses TRBD1 or TRBD2 (6 bases each). The CDR3 runs to 15 residues. CDR3: CASSLGGVWGYEHYF. CDR3 nucleotides: TGTGCCAGCAGTCTGGGGGGCGTGTGGGGCTACGAGCACTACTTC.

A word on this clonotype: An end of the junction does not agree with germline; a read error may underlie this. CDR3 bases: TGCGCCAGCAGCCAAGAGAGGTCCAATGGGCAGTTCTTC. Encoded protein: CASSQERSNGQFF. J is TRBJ2-1 and V is TRBV4-3, with D unclear. There are 13 residues in the CDR3. Germline CDR1 reads LGHNA; CDR2 reads YSLEER.

Points on this clonotype: A much larger clonotype is one base distant, so this may be a read error. V usage is TRBV29-1 and J usage is TRBJ2-2, with D possibly TRBD2 on 5 matching bases. This CDR3 has 12 amino acids. CDR1 and CDR2 (germline): SQVTM, ANQGSEA. CDR3 in amino acids: CSVVRNTGELCF. The CDR3, as DNA: TGCAGCGTTGTCCGGAACACCGGGGAGCTGTGTTTT.

As for this clonotype: The junction differs from germline at one of its ends, possibly a read error. The rearrangement joins TRBV12-3 or TRBV12-4 to TRBJ1-5; a weak D match, TRBD1 (6 bases). The CDR3 loop spans 14 amino acids. CDR3 nucleotides: TGTACCAGCAGCTGGGGACAAGCCAATCAGCCCCAGCATTTT. As protein: CTSSWGQANQPQHF.

The sample holds a few counts of this clonotype. A much larger clone lies one base from this, so it may be a read error. V gene TRBV29-1 combines with J gene TRBJ2-2, with 7 bases identical to TRBD1. This CDR3 region has 11 residues. Germline CDR1 reads SQVTM; CDR2 reads ANQGSEA. CDR3 amino acids: CGVSGGGELFF. The CDR3 bases are TGCGGCGTATCAGGGGGCGGGGAGCTGTTTTTT.

This chain uses TRBV12-3 or TRBV12-4 with TRBJ2-3; TRBD1 is a possible D gene (6 bases). This CDR3 contains 15 residues. V dropped 7 bases and J dropped 1 base, with 15 bases sitting between them. CDR3 in amino acids: CASTATGLGTDTQYF. The CDR3 nucleotides read TGTGCCAGCACCGCCACAGGGTTGGGCACAGATACGCAGTATTTT.

CDR3 sequence: CASSPYLGVPYGYTF. CDR3 sequence (DNA): TGCGCCAGCAGCCCTTATCTTGGGGTCCCCTATGGCTACACCTTC. V is TRBV4-1 and J is TRBJ1-2, with D unresolved. CDR3 size: 15 residues. Germline V CDR1 and CDR2: MGHRA, YSYEKL. Trimming took off 4 bases at V and 4 bases at J, with 16 bases between the two ends.

The count of this clonotype is one. This chain links TRBV6-6 with TRBJ2-1; 7 bases line up with TRBD2. In germline, CDR1 is MNHNY, CDR2 SVGAGI (reference sequence). The CDR3 length is 16 residues. V dropped 2 bases and J dropped 5; count of bases not matched to a gene: 9. Here the CDR3 reads CASSYTNGRFNNEQFF. As DNA, the CDR3 is TGTGCCAGCAGTTACACAAACGGGAGGTTCAACAATGAGCAGTTCTTC.

This clonotype was detected only once. V and J are TRBV28 and TRBJ2-5, with D perhaps matching TRBD1 (5 bases). Germline V gives CDR1 MDHEN, CDR2 SYDVKM. This CDR3 has 14 residues. V was trimmed by 5 bases and J by 4 bases, leaving 14 bases between them. The CDR3: CASSLRAWGETQYF. In DNA form, the CDR3 reads TGTGCCAGCAGTCTCAGGGCTTGGGGAGAGACCCAGTACTTC.

This clonotype was detected many times. The rearrangement links TRBV6-1 to TRBJ2-1, with 8 bases identical to TRBD1. This CDR3 spans 14 amino acids. The trim removed 5 bases at V and 7 bases at J, leaving 7 bases unmatched. CDR1 is MNHNS, CDR2 SASEGT, per germline. CDR3 protein: CASSFARGRNEQFF. The CDR3 DNA reads as TGTGCCAGCAGTTTCGCCAGGGGGCGGAATGAGCAGTTCTTC.

Notes on this clonotype: An end of the junction does not agree with germline; a read error may underlie this. The genes are TRBV29-1 and TRBJ2-3, with D unclear. The CDR3 spans 13 residues. From germline, CDR1 is SQVTM and CDR2 ANQGSEA. CDR3 loop: CSVAAIFGDRQYF. The CDR3 nucleotides read TGCAGCGTTGCGGCGATATTCGGAGATAGGCAGTATTTT.

This clonotype was observed a handful of times. The chain uses TRBV25-1 and TRBJ1-1; D possibly corresponds to TRBD1 (5 bases). The CDR3 has 14 amino acids. From germline, CDR1 is MGHDK and CDR2 SYGVNS. V was clipped by 3 bases and J by 4 bases, with 12 bases between them. The CDR3 loop is CASSEKGLVTEAFF. CDR3 nucleotide sequence: TGTGCCAGCAGTGAGAAGGGGCTGGTCACTGAAGCTTTCTTT.

About this clonotype itself: One end of the junction varies from germline; a read error may be responsible. The V and J genes are TRBV11-3 and TRBJ2-7, with D unresolved. The germline V gene has CDR1 SGHNT and CDR2 YENEEA. The CDR3 consists of 13 residues. The CDR3 spells CAGSFQVADEQYF. For the CDR3, the DNA is TGTGCCGGCAGCTTCCAGGTCGCAGACGAGCAGTACTTC. Together with reference TRBV11-3 and TRBJ2-7, the CDR3 gives the full variable domain: EAGVVQSPRYKIIEKKQPVAFWCNPISGHNTLYWYLQNLGQGPELLIRYENEEAVDDSQLPKDRFSAERLKGVDSTLKIQPAELGDSAVYLCAGSFQVADEQYFGPGTRLTVT.

This clonotype has at least ten counts. The rearrangement joins TRBV29-1 to TRBJ2-7; the D gene is possibly TRBD1 (6 bases). V shed 5 bases and J shed 3 bases, with 14 bases lying between them. Germline assignment: CDR1 SQVTM and CDR2 ANQGSEA. The CDR3 consists of 13 residues. In DNA form, the CDR3 reads TGCAGCGTTTCGGACAGTCTCAACTACGAGCAGTACTTC. Amino acid sequence: CSVSDSLNYEQYF.

The J gene is TRBJ2-7, the V gene TRBV6-2 or TRBV6-3, with D hard to call. The CDR3 is made up of 14 amino acids. Trimming shortened V by 5 bases and J by 4 bases, and 15 bases separated the two germline ends. The germline V gene has CDR1 MNHEY and CDR2 SVGEGT. The CDR3 DNA reads TGTGCCAGCAGTCCCGCCGGCGGAACGTACGAGCAGTACTTC. Residues: CASSPAGGTYEQYF.

Details on this clonotype: A much larger clone lies a single base off, so this may be a read error. The V and J genes are TRBV10-3 and TRBJ2-7; D possibly corresponds to TRBD2 (6 bases). The CDR3 consists of 14 residues. Germline V lookup: CDR1 ENHRY, CDR2 SYGVKD. The chain's CDR3 is CVISDGSGEWEQYF. The CDR3 DNA reads as TGTGTCATCAGTGACGGGAGTGGGGAATGGGAGCAGTACTTC.

There are a few counts of this clonotype. This chain uses TRBV4-1 with TRBJ2-7, with 7 bases aligning to TRBD2. This CDR3 region has 17 residues. V shed 0 bases and J 2 bases; nucleotides not matched to a gene: 10. Germline values: CDR1 MGHRA, CDR2 YSYEKL. The CDR3 here is CASSQDRPSGITYEQYF. The CDR3 DNA reads TGCGCCAGCAGCCAAGATCGCCCCAGCGGGATAACCTACGAGCAGTACTTC.

To note about this clonotype: Lacking the conserved final phenylalanine or tryptophan, this CDR3 likely reflects a read error. The gene calls are TRBV5-8 and TRBJ2-3; 10 bases match TRBD1. With 2 bases clipped from V and 1 base from J, the junction kept 1 base outside the gene matches. In germline, CDR1 is SGHTS, CDR2 YDEGEE. The CDR3 covers 15 residues. CDR3 region: CASSFGTGGTDTQYS. CDR3 DNA sequence: TGTGCCAGCAGCTTCGGGACAGGGGGCACAGATACGCAGTATTCT.

Worth noting for this clonotype: A much larger clone lies a single base off, so this may be a read error. The V call is TRBV29-1, the J call TRBJ2-1; D remains ambiguous. This CDR3 has 12 residues. V lost 3 bases, J lost 10 bases, and 13 bases lay in between. The germline V gene has CDR1 SQVTM and CDR2 ANQGSEA. DNA for the CDR3: TGCAGCGTTGACCTGACGCCCTGGGAGCAGTTCTTC. This gives the protein CSVDLTPWEQFF.

V usage is TRBV4-1 and J usage is TRBJ2-1; TRBD2 agrees at 10 bases. This CDR3 is 16 amino acids long. Looked up from germline, CDR1 is MGHRA and CDR2 is YSYEKL. Trimming took 4 bases from V and 8 from J; bases not matched to a gene: 11. Here the CDR3 reads CASSLQGLAGEDEQFF. For the CDR3, the DNA is TGCGCCAGCAGCCTACAGGGGCTAGCGGGAGAGGATGAGCAGTTCTTC.

For this clonotype: One end of the junction fails to match germline, which may point to a read error. The CDR3, as DNA: TGCGTCAGCAGTGACCCCGGGACAGGGGACGAGCAGTACTTC. Protein sequence: CVSSDPGTGDEQYF. The chain recombines TRBV10-1 with TRBJ2-7; 10 nucleotides line up with TRBD1. This CDR3 region has 14 residues. Germline loops: CDR1 WNHNN, CDR2 SYGVQD (reference sequence).